This section outlines one T cell receptor (beta chain) sequence together with its context. Its cognate antigen is unknown. cDNA libraries of TCR beta carried unique molecular identifiers. TCRdb recomputed calls from the PCR reads with MiXCR, one row per CDR3 protein. The sample has 550,000 to 700,000 distinct CDR3 sequences; roughly 40% are singletons. Trimming cost V 5 bases and J 5 bases; bases outside gene matches: 11. The CDR3 has 17 amino acids. This sample is part of a study of post-analysis software for immune sequencing data. General observations from the study: A few TRBV segments (TRBV5-6, TRBV5-1 and TRBV20-1 among them) occurred more frequently in patients than in controls.

The origin of this receptor is a girl between 10 and 17 years old with multiple sclerosis. The chain employs TRBV12-3 or TRBV12-4 and TRBJ2-3; 12 bases fit TRBD2. The sequenced material came from blood. CDR3 loop: CASSLGTSGLSGDTQYF. CDR3 DNA sequence: TGTGCCAGCAGTCTCGGGACTAGCGGGTTGTCGGGAGATACGCAGTATTTT.